This T cell receptor beta chain was identified during a study of metastatic and nonmetastatic thyroid tumors. At the level of the study: Thyroid patients, malignant and benign, had repertoires compared across blood and tumor or nodule tissue.

This clone was seen at least ten times. Its cognate antigen is unknown. Germline assignment: CDR1 LGHDT and CDR2 YNNKEL (reference sequence). CDR3 length: 14 residues. V was clipped by 3 bases and J by 6 bases; unmatched bases: 3. Thyroid surgery took place with no prior treatment in any patient. Notes on the study in general: Patients with malignant thyroid tumors reportedly had significantly higher TCR beta diversity than those with benign nodules, in blood and tumor.

Original processing notes: Researchers built a distant-metastasis classifier for papillary thyroid cancer that drew on CDR3 differences across clinicopathological groups. TCRdb re-clonotyped the PCR reads via MiXCR. The V and J calls were determined by TCRdb, not by the authors. The table has tens of thousands of clones, about 15% seen once. The TCR sequence derives from a female donor with papillary thyroid cancer or a benign thyroid nodule (not recorded which). Some clones in this sample may be carry-over from other donors' samples. The chain recombines TRBV3-1 with TRBJ1-2; 11 positions agree with TRBD1. The specimen sequenced was blood. The CDR3 DNA reads TGTGCCAGCAGCCAGTGGGACAGGGGGAATGGCTACACCTTC. It codes for CASSQWDRGNGYTF.